This TCR beta chain was recorded in a study of cytomegalovirus exposure and HLA in healthy donors. Points from the study as a whole: Several of the most significant clusters appeared, in a later analysis, to be linked to common viral pathogens. With further analysis later on, most CMV-associated TCR beta chains appeared HLA-restricted. A later analysis revealed that TCR association rates differed between HLA loci, peaking at DRB1 and bottoming out at HLA-C.

Trimming removed 2 bases from V and 9 bases from J; junction bases left unmatched: 4. The length of the CDR3 is 14 residues. Germline CDR1 SGDLS, CDR2 YYNGEE. Primers for the PCR totalled 60 Vbeta and 13 Jbeta. This table comes from immunoSEQ multiplex PCR, and its TCRdb copy is limited to in-frame clones, with some not included. The profile shows hundreds of thousands of clones, 75% to 80% of them singletons. This clone was picked up a small number of times. No antigen is known for it. The chain couples TRBV9 to TRBJ2-1; 11 nucleotides line up with TRBD2. Specimen: PBMCs. This TCR was sampled from a male donor in good health and CMV-seronegative. The CDR3 protein is CASSVLAGGTEQFF. The DNA of the CDR3 is TGTGCCAGCAGCGTTCTAGCGGGAGGTACTGAGCAGTTCTTC. Together with reference TRBV9 and TRBJ2-1, the CDR3 gives the full variable domain: DSGVTQTPKHLITATGQRVTLRCSPRSGDLSVYWYQQSLDQGLQFLIQYYNGEERAKGNILERFSAQQFPDLHSELNLSSLELGDSALYFCASSVLAGGTEQFFGPGTRLTVL.